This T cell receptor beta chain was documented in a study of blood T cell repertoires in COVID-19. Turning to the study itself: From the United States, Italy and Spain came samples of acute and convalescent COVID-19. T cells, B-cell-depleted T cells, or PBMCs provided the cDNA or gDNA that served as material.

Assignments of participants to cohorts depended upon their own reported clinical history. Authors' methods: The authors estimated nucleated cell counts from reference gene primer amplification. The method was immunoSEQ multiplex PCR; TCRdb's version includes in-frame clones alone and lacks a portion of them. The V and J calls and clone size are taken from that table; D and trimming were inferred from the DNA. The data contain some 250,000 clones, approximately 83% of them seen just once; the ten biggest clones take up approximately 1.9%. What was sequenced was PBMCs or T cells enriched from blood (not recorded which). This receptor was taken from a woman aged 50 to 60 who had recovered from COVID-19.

The CDR3 DNA sequence: TGTGCCAGCGGGTTGACTAGCGTCGCGAACACCGGGGAGCTGTTTTTT. Its translation: CASGLTSVANTGELFF. The chain couples TRBV2 to TRBJ2-2, with 8 nucleotides matching TRBD2. Trimming took 8 bases from V and 0 from J; bases not matched to a gene: 8. Germline lookup yields CDR1 SNHLY and CDR2 FYNNEI. This CDR3 spans 16 amino acids.